This TCR beta chain was found in a study of blood T cell repertoires in COVID-19. Overall study context: T cells, B-cell-depleted T cells, or PBMCs supplied cDNA or gDNA.

Under the authors' procedure: Using reference gene primer amplification, nucleated cell counts were estimated. Sequencing was performed with immunoSEQ multiplex PCR; in TCRdb, only in-frame clones are kept and a portion is missing. V, J and clone size are taken as reported in that table, and D and trimming were inferred from the DNA itself. The data hold about 160,000 clones, with about 85% observed a single time. This clone appeared a few times. The sequence was collected from a man between 60 and 70 years old who had recovered from COVID-19. The sequencing sample was made of peripheral blood.

The DNA of the CDR3 is TGCGCCAGCAGCCCCCGAGCCGGACAGGGGGTAGCTGGAAACACCATATATTTT. Protein product: CASSPRAGQGVAGNTIYF. The chain couples TRBV4-1 to TRBJ1-3; 10 nucleotides match TRBD1. The CDR3 has 18 residues. Germline CDR1 and CDR2: MGHRA and YSYEKL. Trimming cost V 4 bases and J 2 bases; bases outside gene matches: 11.